A single sample gave rise to the 4 T cell receptor beta chains below, sequenced in a study of CD8+ T cells in alopecia areata. Once RNA had been extracted, it was reverse transcribed into cDNA to act as the sequencing template. This table comes from immunoSEQ multiplex PCR, and its TCRdb copy is limited to in-frame clones, with some not included. The sample carries 120,000 or so clones, 61% recorded once. Treatment indicated: oral pan-JAK inhibitor, 5-10 mg twice daily. Specimen: CD4+ T cells sorted from blood, collected at week 4, from a patient treated with tofacitinib. These receptors all stem from a human donor with alopecia areata.

This clone has more than one count but fewer than ten. The gene calls are TRBV7-2 and TRBJ2-7; 7 bases are a match to TRBD1. V was clipped by 2 bases and J by 5 bases; unmatched bases: 6. CDR1 is SGHTA, CDR2 FQGNSA, per germline. This CDR3 contains 14 residues. CDR3 in amino acids: CASSLRQGNNEQYF. In nucleotides, the CDR3 is TGTGCCAGCAGCTTACGACAGGGTAACAACGAGCAGTACTTC. The complete variable domain, with remaining parts taken from reference TRBV7-2 and TRBJ2-7, reads GAGVSQSPSNKVTEKGKDVELRCDPISGHTALYWYRQSLGQGLEFLIYFQGNSAPDKSGLPSDRFSAERTGGSVSTLTIQRTQQEDSAVYLCASSLRQGNNEQYFGPGTRLTVT.

CDR3 region: CASSLTGDANTGELFF. CDR3 DNA: TGTGCCAGCAGCCTAACAGGGGACGCGAACACCGGGGAGCTGTTTTTT. This chain connects TRBV5-5 to TRBJ2-2; 7 bases are shared with TRBD1. Losses at the gene ends were 4 bases for V and 0 bases for J; bases not matched to a gene: 6. CDR3 size: 16 residues. Germline V gene sequence: CDR1 SGHKS, CDR2 YYEKEE (reference sequence).

The CDR3: CASSLNYGYTF. CDR3 nucleotides: TGTGCCAGCAGTTTAAACTATGGCTACACCTTC. The gene calls are TRBV28 and TRBJ1-2; D is uncertain. CDR1 and CDR2 from the germline V gene are MDHEN and SYDVKM. The CDR3 length is 11 residues. V gave up 2 bases and J gave up 2 bases, with 0 bases separating them.

This clone was counted a single time. The V gene is TRBV7-9, the J gene TRBJ2-3; 14 bases align to TRBD2. Trimming at V came to 5 bases and at J to 4 bases, leaving 5 bases not matched to a gene. CDR1 and CDR2 (germline): SEHNR, FQNEAQ (reference sequence). There are 16 residues in the CDR3. The CDR3 nucleotides are TGTGCCAGCAGCCAAGGGACTAGCGGGAGAGCAGATACGCAGTATTTT. Translation: CASSQGTSGRADTQYF.